The clone carrying this T cell receptor beta chain has a count of ten or more. CDR3 size: 15 residues. The V gene's germline CDR1 is SGHRS and CDR2 YFSETQ. Trimming removed 4 bases from V and 4 bases from J, with 18 bases in between. Authors of the study amplified TCR beta CDR3 regions from RNA transcripts. HTBI primers drove first-round RT-PCR of the TCR CDR3. TCRdb ran MiXCR on the multiplex PCR reads and lists one entry per CDR3 protein. The sample carries 95,000 to 100,000 distinct CDR3 sequences, under 65% recorded once. The sample is drawn from a study of T cells in Graves' hyperthyroidism and ophthalmopathy. PBMCs came from more than 9 ml fresh peripheral blood.

Sequenced material: blood. J is TRBJ2-7 and V is TRBV5-1; D is unresolved. The receptor was isolated from a woman aged 40 to 55 with Graves' hyperthyroidism. The CDR3 is CASSLDGRTSYEQYF. For the CDR3, the DNA is TGCGCCAGCAGCCTGGACGGACGGACCTCTTACGAGCAGTACTTC.